This T cell receptor beta chain derives from a study of cytomegalovirus exposure and HLA in healthy donors. Findings and limits, study-wide: TCR beta V segments were, for the most part, productive about 87% or about 30% of the time in an earlier analysis. With later analysis, a missense DCLRE1C variant became linked to TCR beta V- and J-gene trimming. After further analysis at a later stage, under 20,000 TCR beta sequences were associated with HLA alleles at 0.05 false discovery rate.

V dropped 6 bases and J dropped 3; count of bases not matched to a gene: 2. The CDR3 consists of 14 residues. Germline lookup yields CDR1 MNHNY and CDR2 SVGAGI (reference sequence). PCR employed 60 Vbeta and 13 Jbeta primers. Per the original methods: About 9.9 million of the about 80 million unique TCR beta chains counted in a later analysis were shared. TCRdb's table, derived via immunoSEQ multiplex PCR, lists solely in-frame clones and lacks some. V and J calls and clone size come straight from that table; D and trimming were deduced from the DNA. The sample gives 150,000 to 200,000 clones, roughly 80% of which show up once; about 2% is in the top ten. For this clone: What it binds is not known.

The source is a human donor in good health. Sample: PBMCs. The chain joins TRBV6-6 to TRBJ2-5; the match to TRBD2 covers 12 bases. In nucleotides, the CDR3 is TGTGCCAGCAGGCGGACTAGCGGGGAAGAGACCCAGTACTTC. This codes for CASRRTSGEETQYF.